These 19 T cell receptor beta chains came from one sample sequenced in a study of OX40 agonist ivuxolimab in advanced cancers. TCRdb's table, derived via immunoSEQ multiplex PCR, lists solely in-frame clones and lacks some. The sample carries tens of thousands of clones, over 75% recorded once. The material sequenced was CD4+ or CD8+ T cells sorted from blood, taken in a trial of the OX40 agonist ivuxolimab. The receptor source for this set is an adult with an advanced solid tumor such as melanoma, head and neck, liver or kidney cancer.

The sample holds one count of this clone. The DNA of the CDR3 is TGTGCCAGCAGTTTATTAACCTACGAGCAGTACTTC. Translating it yields CASSLLTYEQYF. V and J are TRBV28 and TRBJ2-7, with D uncertain. CDR1 and CDR2 from the germline V gene are MDHEN and SYDVKM. This CDR3 has 12 residues. V shed 1 base and J shed 2 bases, with 3 bases lying between them.

The V call is TRBV6-6, the J call TRBJ2-1, with 9 positions matching TRBD2. Germline lookup yields CDR1 MNHNY and CDR2 SVGAGI (reference sequence). The V gene end was trimmed by 2 bases and the J gene end by 10 bases; junction bases not matched to a gene: 6. The CDR3 extends over 14 amino acids. Here the CDR3 reads CASSYGGRASEQFF. DNA of the CDR3: TGTGCCAGCAGTTACGGCGGGAGGGCCAGCGAGCAGTTCTTC.

The chain carries TRBV5-1 and TRBJ2-3, with 12 nucleotides matching TRBD2. After removal of 2 bases from V and 11 bases from J, the junction contained 9 bases not matched to a gene. CDR3 length equals 15 residues. In germline, CDR1 is SGHRS, CDR2 YFSETQ. The CDR3 DNA reads as TGCGCCAGCAGCTTCACTAGCGGGAGGATCACAGAGCAGTATTTT. This codes for CASSFTSGRITEQYF. The full variable domain, in which reference TRBV5-1 and TRBJ2-3 provide the parts outside the CDR3, is KAGVTQTPRYLIKTRGQQVTLSCSPISGHRSVSWYQQTPGQGLQFLFEYFSETQRNKGNFPGRFSGRQFSNSRSEMNVSTLELGDSALYLCASSFTSGRITEQYFGPGTRLTVL.

This chain connects TRBV29-1 to TRBJ2-3; 8 nucleotides align to TRBD2. There are 15 residues in the CDR3. The germline gives CDR1 SQVTM, CDR2 ANQGSEA. V lost 7 bases, J lost 0 bases, and 9 bases stayed unmatched. CDR3 in DNA: TGCAGCGGTAAGAGGCTAGCGGGTAGCACAGATACGCAGTATTTT. It is translated as CSGKRLAGSTDTQYF.

V gene TRBV19 combines with J gene TRBJ2-7, with D possibly being TRBD1 (6 bases). There are 15 residues in the CDR3. Trimming removed 3 bases at V and 4 bases at J, with 16 bases between. CDR1 LNHDA and CDR2 SQIVND come from the germline V gene (reference sequence). In DNA, the CDR3 is TGTGCCAGTAGTATCCAAACAGGGATATTGTACGAGCAGTACTTC. Translated, it gives CASSIQTGILYEQYF.

The rearrangement uses TRBV4-2 and TRBJ1-2; 10 positions agree with TRBD1. In germline, CDR1 is LGHNA, CDR2 YNFKEQ. This CDR3 has 14 residues. J gave up 6 bases and V 2 bases, and 3 bases lay outside the gene matches. CDR3 nucleotide sequence: TGTGCCAGCAGCCAACAGACAGGGGGCAATGGCTACACCTTC. Encoded protein: CASSQQTGGNGYTF.

The chain couples TRBV19 to TRBJ2-1; 12 nucleotides align to TRBD2. V dropped 6 bases and J dropped 7; count of bases not matched to a gene: 7. There are 15 residues in the CDR3. CDR1 and CDR2 (germline): LNHDA, SQIVND (reference sequence). The CDR3 DNA reads as TGTGCCAGTAGAGAACTAGCGGGAGGTCGGAATGAGCAGTTCTTC. Its protein is CASRELAGGRNEQFF. Complete variable domain (other parts from reference TRBV19 and TRBJ2-1): DGGITQSPKYLFRKEGQNVTLSCEQNLNHDAMYWYRQDPGQGLRLIYYSQIVNDFQKGDIAEGYSVSREKKESFPLTVTSAQKNPTAFYLCASRELAGGRNEQFFGPGTRLTVL.

The chain uses TRBV19 and TRBJ2-3; D is possibly TRBD2 (6 bases). Trimming removed 5 bases at V and 4 bases at J, with 16 bases between. The CDR3 length is 15 residues. Looked up from germline, CDR1 is LNHDA and CDR2 is SQIVND (reference sequence). DNA of the CDR3: TGTGCCAGTAGTGATTTCTCCGGGGAGGCAGATACGCAGTATTTT. Translation: CASSDFSGEADTQYF.

This chain links TRBV5-4 with TRBJ2-1; D may be TRBD2 (6 bases). Germline assignment: CDR1 SGHNT and CDR2 YYREEE (reference sequence). This CDR3 is built from 19 residues. Trimming pared 1 base from V and 5 bases from J, leaving 25 bases between. CDR3 amino acids: CASSLPAGLASGSNNEQFF. Written as DNA, the CDR3 is TGTGCCAGCAGCTTGCCGGCGGGGCTCGCCTCCGGTTCGAACAATGAGCAGTTCTTC.

This clone was seen a handful of times. The V and J genes are TRBV2 and TRBJ1-1; TRBD1 matches at 8 bases. Germline assignment: CDR1 SNHLY and CDR2 FYNNEI. There are 14 residues in the CDR3. Losses at the gene ends were 5 bases for V and 4 bases for J; bases not matched to a gene: 6. CDR3 DNA sequence: TGTGCCAGCAGTCTCAGGGGGCCTGGCACTGAAGCTTTCTTT. The encoded protein is CASSLRGPGTEAFF.

The V call is TRBV5-4, the J call TRBJ2-1; D may be TRBD1 (5 bases). V lost 0 bases, J lost 5 bases, and 6 bases lay in between. The CDR3 totals 13 residues. Germline assignment: CDR1 SGHNT and CDR2 YYREEE (reference sequence). CDR3: CASSLDRHNEQFF. The CDR3 coding sequence is TGTGCCAGCAGCTTGGACAGGCACAATGAGCAGTTCTTC.

J is TRBJ1-2 and V is TRBV19; 8 nucleotides match TRBD1. V was clipped by 5 bases and J by 1 base; unmatched bases: 9. This CDR3 is built from 16 residues. CDR1 and CDR2 from the germline V gene are LNHDA and SQIVND (reference sequence). The CDR3: CASSPRTGTVNYGYTF. CDR3 in DNA: TGTGCCAGTAGTCCCCGGACAGGGACAGTTAACTATGGCTACACCTTC.

The gene calls are TRBV23-1 and TRBJ1-3; no clear D. TRBV23-1 is an open reading frame, and its role is uncertain. Trimming took off 2 bases at V and 0 bases at J, with 23 bases between the two ends. The CDR3 is 20 residues long. The CDR3: CASSQHRESKIEYSGNTIYF. CDR3 DNA sequence: TGCGCCAGCAGTCAACATAGAGAGTCCAAGATCGAGTACTCTGGAAACACCATATATTTT.

This clone was detected only once. V usage is TRBV18 and J usage is TRBJ2-7; D perhaps matches TRBD1 (5 bases). V was trimmed by 3 bases and J by 0 bases, leaving 6 bases between them. Germline CDR1 is KGHSH and CDR2 is LQKENI. The CDR3 sequence is 13 residues long. The chain's CDR3 is CASSPTDSYEQYF. For the CDR3, the DNA is TGTGCCAGCTCACCGACAGACTCCTACGAGCAGTACTTC.

The chain employs TRBV5-4 and TRBJ2-5; 11 positions agree with TRBD2. In germline, CDR1 is SGHNT, CDR2 YYREEE (reference sequence). V gave up 4 bases and J gave up 3 bases; unmatched junction bases: 8. The CDR3 loop spans 16 amino acids. CDR3 region: CASSTTLAGGKETQYF. The CDR3 DNA follows: TGTGCCAGCAGCACGACTCTAGCGGGAGGAAAAGAGACCCAGTACTTC.

Written as DNA, the CDR3 is TGCGCCAGCAGCCAAGATCGACAGAGAACTGAAGCTTTCTTT. As protein: CASSQDRQRTEAFF. The chain recombines TRBV4-3 with TRBJ1-1; D is possibly TRBD1 (5 bases). The CDR3 sequence is 14 residues long. Trimming shortened V by 0 bases and J by 5 bases, and 10 bases separated the two germline ends. Germline V gives CDR1 LGHNA, CDR2 YSLEER.

The genes are TRBV27 and TRBJ1-2; no clear D gene. Trimming left V 6 bases short and J 3 bases short, with 11 bases between. CDR3 length equals 13 residues. Germline V lookup: CDR1 MNHEY, CDR2 SMNVEV (reference sequence). The CDR3 DNA sequence: TGTGCCAGCAGCCGAACGGGGTACTATGGCTACACCTTC. It codes for CASSRTGYYGYTF.

The chain recombines TRBV7-9 with TRBJ1-1; 8 bases align to TRBD1. Germline CDR1 SEHNR, CDR2 FQNEAQ (reference sequence). CDR3 length: 14 residues. V gave up 2 bases and J gave up 7 bases; unmatched junction bases: 6. In DNA, the CDR3 is TGTGCCAGCAGCTTAAAGGGACAGGAGGATGAAGCTTTCTTT. Its protein product is CASSLKGQEDEAFF.

The J gene is TRBJ2-7, the V gene TRBV7-2; D is unresolved. Looked up from germline, CDR1 is SGHTA and CDR2 is FQGNSA. The CDR3 runs 14 residues. V lost 1 base, J lost 0 bases, and 7 bases lay in between. CDR3 DNA sequence: TGTGCCAGCAGCTTAGACAGAAGCTCCTACGAGCAGTACTTC. Its translation is CASSLDRSSYEQYF.